These 27 T cell receptor beta chains came from one sample sequenced in a study of response to subunit inactivated influenza vaccine. TCRdb reprocessed the RT-PCR reads via MiXCR and lists one record per CDR3 protein. This sample has about 540,000 distinct CDR3 sequences; 13% to 15% occur once, and the top ten carry around 10%. Sequencing was performed on PBMCs from blood, taken 12 days after vaccination. These receptors were taken from a man over 45 who received an inactivated influenza vaccine.

The rearrangement links TRBV5-6 to TRBJ1-3; 7 bases are shared with TRBD1. Germline CDR1 reads SGHDT; CDR2 reads YYEEEE. The CDR3 runs 16 residues. V was pared by 3 bases and J by 0 bases, with 6 bases of the junction left unmatched. In DNA, the CDR3 is TGTGCCAGCAGCTGGGAGCAGGGGGTCTCTGGAAACACCATATATTTT. The encoded protein is CASSWEQGVSGNTIYF.

The genes are TRBV12-3 or TRBV12-4 and TRBJ2-1; D remains ambiguous. Trimming left V 8 bases short and J 7 bases short, with 15 bases between. There are 13 residues in the CDR3. CDR3 coding DNA: TGTGCCAGCGCCACGCTGGTGGGGAATGAGCAGTTCTTC. Its translation is CASATLVGNEQFF.

The chain carries TRBV20-1 and TRBJ2-7; TRBD1 aligns across 7 bases. V shed 4 bases, J shed 2 bases, and the junction held 8 bases outside the gene matches. This CDR3 is 14 amino acids long. The germline V gene has CDR1 DFQATT and CDR2 SNEGSKA (reference sequence). The CDR3: CSAISRGTAYEQYF. DNA of the CDR3: TGCAGTGCTATAAGCAGGGGGACAGCCTACGAGCAGTACTTC.

This chain connects TRBV30 to TRBJ2-2, with D possibly being TRBD1 or TRBD2 (6 bases each). Germline lookup yields CDR1 GTSNPN and CDR2 SVGIG (reference sequence). The V and J ends lost 0 bases and 8 bases respectively, with 10 bases between them. The CDR3 is made up of 13 amino acids. CDR3 loop: CAWSVSGAGELFF. The CDR3 DNA follows: TGTGCCTGGAGTGTTTCGGGGGCTGGGGAGCTGTTTTTT. The whole variable domain, remainder taken from reference TRBV30 and TRBJ2-2, is SQTIHQWPATLVQPVGSPLSLECTVEGTSNPNLYWYRQAAGRGLQLLFYSVGIGQISSEVPQNLSASRPQDRQFILSSKKLLLSDSGFYLCAWSVSGAGELFFGEGSRLTVL.

CDR3 region: CSVMTASNQPQHF. In DNA form, the CDR3 reads TGCAGCGTTATGACAGCCTCCAATCAGCCCCAGCATTTT. The rearrangement joins TRBV29-1 to TRBJ1-5, with D maybe TRBD1 (5 bases). Germline CDR1 SQVTM, CDR2 ANQGSEA. The CDR3 sequence is 13 residues long. V was clipped by 5 bases and J by 3 bases, with 11 bases between them.

The chain uses TRBV4-2 and TRBJ2-5; D may be TRBD2 (6 bases). The V end was cut by 0 bases, the J end by 2 bases, with 16 bases between. The CDR3 length is 17 residues. Germline V gene sequence: CDR1 LGHNA, CDR2 YNFKEQ. DNA for the CDR3: TGTGCCAGCAGCCAAGATTTCGGGAGAAACCTTCAAGAGACCCAGTACTTC. Translation: CASSQDFGRNLQETQYF.

This clonotype was counted between two and nine times. The J gene is TRBJ2-7, the V gene TRBV5-4; no reliable D call. The CDR3 has 13 residues. The germline CDR1 and CDR2 sequences are SGHNT and YYREEE (reference sequence). V was cut by 0 bases and J by 4 bases, with 8 bases left in between. The DNA of the CDR3 is TGTGCCAGCAGCTTGGTTGGGGTGTACGAGCAGTACTTC. Protein: CASSLVGVYEQYF.

The CDR3 coding sequence is TGTGCCAGTAGGAAGCGGGGGGCCACGGGCACCGGGGAGCTGTTTTTT. Translated, it gives CASRKRGATGTGELFF. The V call is TRBV19, the J call TRBJ2-2, with 9 bases that match TRBD2. Trimming took 6 bases from V and 4 from J; bases not matched to a gene: 9. This CDR3 contains 16 residues. Germline-derived CDR1 and CDR2 are LNHDA and SQIVND (reference sequence).

The J gene is TRBJ1-3, the V gene TRBV3-1; TRBD1 might be the D (5 bases). The V gene lost 4 bases and the J gene lost 0 bases, with 10 bases spanning the gap. Per germline, CDR1 LGHDT and CDR2 YNNKEL (reference sequence). The CDR3 is 15 amino acids. Here the CDR3 DNA reads TGTGCCAGCAGCCTCGGGACTCACTCTGGAAACACCATATATTTT. It encodes CASSLGTHSGNTIYF. The variable domain in full, completed from reference TRBV3-1 and TRBJ1-3, reads DTAVSQTPKYLVTQMGNDKSIKCEQNLGHDTMYWYKQDSKKFLKIMFSYNNKELIINETVPNRFSPKSPDKAHLNLHINSLELGDSAVYFCASSLGTHSGNTIYFGEGSWLTVV.

The V and J genes are TRBV5-1 and TRBJ2-5; D possibly matches TRBD1 or TRBD2 (5 bases each). The germline gives CDR1 SGHRS, CDR2 YFSETQ. V shed 3 bases and J shed 5 bases, with 14 bases lying between them. This CDR3 spans 14 amino acids. The CDR3 region is CASSWRTEGETQYF. The DNA of the CDR3 is TGCGCCAGCAGCTGGAGGACTGAGGGGGAGACCCAGTACTTC.

This chain links TRBV2 with TRBJ2-7, with 10 bases aligning to TRBD2. Germline V gene sequence: CDR1 SNHLY, CDR2 FYNNEI. Germline trimming cut 4 bases from V and 1 base from J; bases unmatched to any gene: 4. The CDR3 runs to 15 residues. CDR3 nucleotides: TGTGCCAGCAGTGCTGGGACTAGCGTTTCCTACGAGCAGTACTTC. It translates to CASSAGTSVSYEQYF.

This clonotype was seen a handful of times. This chain joins TRBV6-5 and TRBJ1-6; D might be TRBD1 (5 bases). The CDR3 contains 16 residues. V lost 2 bases and J 4 bases, leaving 12 bases between the germline ends. Per germline, CDR1 MNHEY and CDR2 SVGAGI. CDR3 protein: CASSYTTGRYNSPLHF. DNA for the CDR3: TGTGCCAGCAGTTACACAACAGGCCGTTATAATTCACCCCTCCACTTT.

The V gene is TRBV6-5, the J gene TRBJ1-1, with D uncertain. The CDR3 loop spans 15 amino acids. Germline V gene lookup returns CDR1 MNHEY and CDR2 SVGAGI. V lost 4 bases and J 1 base, leaving 13 bases between the germline ends. CDR3 nucleotides: TGTGCCAGCAGTTTCCCAATAGAAAGGAACACTGAAGCTTTCTTT. Translating it yields CASSFPIERNTEAFF.

This clonotype turned up a few times. This chain uses TRBV4-1 with TRBJ2-2, with a tentative D call TRBD1 (5 bases). V was pared by 1 base and J by 1 base, with 10 bases between. This CDR3 comprises 16 residues. The V gene's germline CDR1 is MGHRA and CDR2 YSYEKL. This CDR3 reads CASSQGWGLNTGELFF. The CDR3 DNA follows: TGCGCCAGCAGCCAAGGCTGGGGCCTGAACACCGGGGAGCTGTTTTTT.

The V call is TRBV7-3, the J call TRBJ1-6; no reliable D call. Germline V lookup: CDR1 SGHTA, CDR2 FQGTGA. Trimming stripped 4 bases from V and 5 bases from J, with 6 bases between. This CDR3 is 13 amino acids long. CDR3 sequence: CASSSQNNSPLHF. For the CDR3, the DNA is TGTGCCAGCAGCTCCCAAAATAATTCACCCCTCCACTTT.

This clonotype was picked up many times. This chain uses TRBV28 with TRBJ2-1; TRBD2 aligns across 10 bases. The trim removed 7 bases at V and 6 bases at J, leaving 6 bases unmatched. CDR3 length equals 14 residues. Germline values: CDR1 MDHEN, CDR2 SYDVKM. CDR3 protein: CASTKRGGPNEQFF. The CDR3 bases are TGTGCCAGCACAAAGCGGGGGGGCCCCAATGAGCAGTTCTTC.

This clonotype was observed a few times. The chain couples TRBV7-9 to TRBJ2-7; D is undetermined. V gave up 1 base and J gave up 4 bases, with 14 bases separating them. This CDR3 contains 15 residues. In germline, CDR1 is SEHNR, CDR2 FQNEAQ (reference sequence). The CDR3 nucleotides read TGTGCCAGCAGCTTAGGCTTTCGTAGGGATTACGAGCAGTACTTC. As protein: CASSLGFRRDYEQYF.

This clonotype was counted many times. At one end, the junction sequence differs from germline, possibly due to a read error. J is TRBJ1-6 and V is TRBV20-1; TRBD1 might be the D (6 bases). The CDR3 spans 14 residues. Germline CDR1 is DFQATT and CDR2 is SNEGSKA (reference sequence). The CDR3, as DNA: TGCAGTACTAGTGAGAGTGGGGGCAGTTCACCCCTCCACTTT. It specifies CSTSESGGSSPLHF.

Judged by abundance, this clonotype is medium-sized. The chain is built from TRBV4-2 and TRBJ2-5; 11 bases match TRBD1. Trimming at V came to 4 bases and at J to 2 bases, leaving 6 bases not matched to a gene. The CDR3 covers 16 residues. Germline CDR1 LGHNA, CDR2 YNFKEQ. This CDR3 reads CASSLGTGGPQETQYF. Written as DNA, the CDR3 is TGTGCCAGCAGCCTCGGGACAGGGGGACCACAAGAGACCCAGTACTTC.

This clonotype was counted many times. The chain combines TRBV5-1 with TRBJ2-7; D ambiguous. CDR3 length: 13 amino acids. V was clipped by 2 bases and J by 0 bases, with 6 bases between them. Looked up from germline, CDR1 is SGHRS and CDR2 is YFSETQ. DNA of the CDR3: TGCGCCAGCAGCTTTAGGAGCTCCTACGAGCAGTACTTC. It translates to CASSFRSSYEQYF.

The CDR3 DNA sequence: TGTGCCACCATGGGGGGTTTCCCTTATGGCTACACCTTC. Encoded protein: CATMGGFPYGYTF. The chain has TRBV28 and TRBJ1-2; the D gene is possibly TRBD1 (5 bases). The CDR3 length is 13 residues. Between the trimmed V and J ends, which lost 10 bases and 5 bases, there was a span of 17 bases. The germline gives CDR1 MDHEN, CDR2 SYDVKM.

The chain uses TRBV28 and TRBJ2-3, with 7 bases lining up with TRBD2. Per the germline V gene, CDR1 is MDHEN and CDR2 is SYDVKM. The CDR3 has 15 amino acids. V lost 5 bases to trimming and J lost 2 bases; unmatched junction nucleotides: 7. CDR3 amino acids: CASSPGRSNTDTQYF. CDR3 DNA sequence: TGTGCCAGCAGTCCCGGGAGGTCGAACACAGATACGCAGTATTTT.

This clonotype has more than one count but fewer than ten. This chain connects TRBV15 to TRBJ2-5; D possibly corresponds to TRBD1 (5 bases). This CDR3 is 15 amino acids long. Germline CDR1 reads LNHNV; CDR2 reads YYDKDF (reference sequence). Trimming removed 4 bases at V and 2 bases at J, with 14 bases between. The chain's CDR3 is CATSTRDSLQETQYF. CDR3 sequence (DNA): TGTGCCACCAGCACCCGCGACAGCCTGCAAGAGACCCAGTACTTC.

The J gene is TRBJ2-5, the V gene TRBV3-1; D may be TRBD2 (6 bases). CDR1 LGHDT and CDR2 YNNKEL come from the germline V gene (reference sequence). The germline V and J ends were trimmed by 5 bases and 5 bases, with 15 bases remaining between them. CDR3 length: 14 residues. CDR3 bases: TGTGCCAGCAGCACTAGCTTGGGTGTGGAGACCCAGTACTTC. It yields the protein CASSTSLGVETQYF.

This clonotype was picked up a small number of times. The genes are TRBV28 and TRBJ2-7, with 8 positions matching TRBD2. J lost 3 bases, V lost 7 bases, and 8 bases had no gene match. This CDR3 contains 14 residues. CDR1 MDHEN and CDR2 SYDVKM come from the germline V gene. This CDR3 is CASTRAGDLYEQYF. Written as DNA, the CDR3 is TGTGCCAGCACCCGAGCGGGAGACCTCTACGAGCAGTACTTC. Together with reference TRBV28 and TRBJ2-7, the CDR3 gives the full variable domain: DVKVTQSSRYLVKRTGEKVFLECVQDMDHENMFWYRQDPGLGLRLIYFSYDVKMKEKGDIPEGYSVSREKKERFSLILESASTNQTSMYLCASTRAGDLYEQYFGPGTRLTVT.

This clonotype was detected a few times. The chain joins TRBV10-3 to TRBJ1-5; 8 bases line up with TRBD1. Unmatched junction bases numbered 3, after V lost 0 bases and J lost 8 bases. This CDR3 is 14 amino acids long. Germline assignment: CDR1 ENHRY and CDR2 SYGVKD. CDR3 residues: CAISESGQGKPQHF. CDR3 DNA sequence: TGTGCCATCAGTGAGTCAGGACAGGGAAAGCCCCAGCATTTT.

This clonotype was counted only a few times. The chain combines TRBV20-1 with TRBJ2-2, with 8 bases aligning to TRBD1. CDR3 length equals 15 residues. The V gene's germline CDR1 is DFQATT and CDR2 SNEGSKA (reference sequence). The trim removed 0 bases at V and 4 bases at J, leaving 4 bases unmatched. CDR3 bases: TGCAGTGCTAGAGACGGACAGGGTTCCACCGGGGAGCTGTTTTTT. The encoded protein is CSARDGQGSTGELFF.